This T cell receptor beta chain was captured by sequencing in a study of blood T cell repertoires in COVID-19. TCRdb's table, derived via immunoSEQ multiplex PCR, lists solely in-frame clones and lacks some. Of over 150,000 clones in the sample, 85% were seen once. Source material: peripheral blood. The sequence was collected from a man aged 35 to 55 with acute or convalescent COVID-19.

CDR3 nucleotide sequence: TGTGCCAGCAAGCGGGGATCTAACTATGGCTACACCTTC. Amino acids: CASKRGSNYGYTF. The chain combines TRBV6-5 with TRBJ1-2; no clear D gene. V lost 7 bases and J 0 bases, leaving 9 bases between the germline ends. This CDR3 contains 13 residues. Germline assignment: CDR1 MNHEY and CDR2 SVGAGI.